Detailed here is one T cell receptor (beta chain). Antigen unknown. This sequence may be a read error, since a much larger clone differs from it by one base. The library came from three nested PCR rounds adapted from ARM-PCR protocols. MiXCR, run by TCRdb on the multiplex PCR reads, gives a single entry per CDR3 protein. The data show about 200,000 distinct CDR3 sequences, 70% to 75% seen once. This entry belongs to a study of tumor and adjacent non-tumor tissue in lung cancer. About the study: Patients comprised roughly 12 adenocarcinoma, 2 squamous cell carcinoma and 1 small cell lung cancer. About 4.17 million productive TCRbeta reads were obtained per sample on average. General study results and limits: Top 100 clones took a larger repertoire share in normal lung.

The CDR3 is 17 residues long. Germline CDR1 and CDR2: LGHNA and YSLEER. The template was RNA from unsorted bulk tissue. The chain recombines TRBV4-3 with TRBJ2-3, with TRBD2 matching over 13 bases. The TCR originated in a man aged 55 to 70 with non-small cell lung cancer. Sample: lung tumor tissue. The CDR3 DNA reads as TGCGCCAGCAGCCAACGGGGACTAGCGGGACTCACAGATATGCAGTATTTT. Protein product: CASSQRGLAGLTDMQYF.